These 29 T cell receptor beta chains were all obtained from the same sample, sequenced in a study of PD-1 blockade in classical Hodgkin lymphoma. Measured with immunoSEQ multiplex PCR; TCRdb has only the in-frame clones, and not every one. The profile covers 13,000 or so clones, with approximately 79% appearing a single time and 20% to 25% taken by the ten largest. Relapses following autologous stem cell transplantation were seen in all patients, with brentuximab vedotin exposure varying. The specimen was peripheral blood mononuclear cells (PBMCs), collected at baseline. Receptors originate from a human donor with classical Hodgkin lymphoma.

This clone was detected once. The chain employs TRBV9 and TRBJ2-3; 8 bases map to TRBD2. The junction had 8 bases not matched to a gene; V was cut back by 4 bases and J by 4 bases. CDR3 size: 15 residues. Germline CDR1 reads SGDLS; CDR2 reads YYNGEE. The CDR3 nucleotides are TGTGCCAGCAGCTCGAGCGGGAGAGGGGCAGATACGCAGTATTTT. Translated: CASSSSGRGADTQYF.

This clone has a single count. This chain connects TRBV5-4 to TRBJ2-5; D unclear. V lost 1 base and J lost 5, with 6 bases in between. Germline values: CDR1 SGHNT, CDR2 YYREEE (reference sequence). CDR3 size: 12 residues. CDR3 residues: CASSLSFETQYF. The DNA of the CDR3 is TGTGCCAGCAGCTTGTCTTTTGAGACCCAGTACTTC.

This chain joins TRBV7-2 and TRBJ2-7, with D possibly matching TRBD1 (6 bases). Germline-derived CDR1 and CDR2 are SGHTA and FQGNSA. Trimming removed 3 bases at V and 3 bases at J, with 15 bases between. This CDR3 region has 15 residues. The CDR3 nucleotides are TGTGCCAGCAGCTTTGATGGAACAGGGAGCTACGAGCAGTACTTC. Protein: CASSFDGTGSYEQYF.

This clone occurred once. The chain recombines TRBV29-1 with TRBJ1-4, with D possibly matching TRBD1 (5 bases). The CDR3 has 11 residues. Between the trimmed V and J ends, which lost 5 bases and 11 bases, there was a span of 12 bases. Germline loops: CDR1 SQVTM, CDR2 ANQGSEA. CDR3 sequence: CSVSQGEKLFF. Here the CDR3 DNA reads TGCAGCGTTTCGCAAGGGGAGAAACTGTTTTTT.

The table lists this clone with a count of one. The chain joins TRBV27 to TRBJ1-2, with 8 bases matching TRBD1. The CDR3 extends over 15 amino acids. Trimming cost V 1 base and J 2 bases; bases outside gene matches: 3. Looked up from germline, CDR1 is MNHEY and CDR2 is SMNVEV (reference sequence). CDR3 sequence reads: CASSLWGQENYGYTF. The DNA of the CDR3 is TGTGCCAGCAGTTTATGGGGACAGGAGAACTATGGCTACACCTTC.

The chain joins TRBV9 to TRBJ2-1; D possibly matches TRBD1 or TRBD2 (5 bases each). The CDR3 spans 16 residues. The V gene's germline CDR1 is SGDLS and CDR2 YYNGEE. V was pared by 3 bases and J by 0 bases, with 13 bases between. The CDR3 sequence is CASSATGTVSYNEQFF. The CDR3 coding sequence is TGTGCCAGCAGCGCAACTGGGACGGTCTCCTACAATGAGCAGTTCTTC.

The chain joins TRBV19 to TRBJ1-4; possibly TRBD1 for D (6 bases). CDR1 and CDR2 (germline): LNHDA, SQIVND (reference sequence). V lost 2 bases and J 1 base, leaving 17 bases between the germline ends. The CDR3 extends over 18 amino acids. The CDR3 is CASSIRFQGIITNEKLFF. As DNA, the CDR3 is TGTGCCAGTAGTATAAGATTCCAGGGGATTATAACTAATGAAAAACTGTTTTTT.

V gene TRBV19 combines with J gene TRBJ1-5, with 7 bases aligning to TRBD1. Trimming cost V 3 bases and J 3 bases; bases outside gene matches: 5. CDR1 LNHDA and CDR2 SQIVND come from the germline V gene (reference sequence). CDR3 size: 15 residues. The CDR3 here is CASSIRTGYNQPQHF. The CDR3 DNA reads TGTGCCAGTAGTATTAGGACAGGATACAATCAGCCCCAGCATTTT.

The chain is built from TRBV6-5 and TRBJ1-2; TRBD1 agrees at 11 bases. CDR3 length equals 14 residues. The ends lost 7 bases at V and 2 bases at J; junction bases unmatched: 3. Germline loops: CDR1 MNHEY, CDR2 SVGAGI. The CDR3 spells CASTRTGGNYGYTF. CDR3 nucleotides: TGTGCCAGCACTAGGACAGGGGGCAACTATGGCTACACCTTC.

This rearrangement joins TRBV30 to TRBJ2-7, with TRBD1 matching over 7 bases. With 3 bases clipped from V and 4 bases from J, the junction kept 6 bases outside the gene matches. Germline CDR1 and CDR2: GTSNPN and SVGIG (reference sequence). There are 13 residues in the CDR3. The CDR3 reads CAWRFWDRYEQYF. In DNA, the CDR3 is TGTGCCTGGAGGTTTTGGGACAGATACGAGCAGTACTTC.

The rearrangement joins TRBV6-6 to TRBJ2-7; 9 bases fit TRBD2. Germline trimming cut 4 bases from V and 4 bases from J; bases unmatched to any gene: 5. The CDR3 contains 14 residues. CDR1 and CDR2 from the germline V gene are MNHNY and SVGAGI (reference sequence). The DNA for the CDR3 is TGTGCCAGCAGTTTTGAAGCGGGAGGATACGAGCAGTACTTC. Translated, it gives CASSFEAGGYEQYF.

V is TRBV7-9 and J is TRBJ2-3, with 9 bases matching TRBD2. The CDR3 sequence is 15 residues long. Germline V gene data show CDR1 as SEHNR and CDR2 as FQNEAQ (reference sequence). After removal of 2 bases from V and 0 bases from J, the junction contained 0 bases not matched to a gene. CDR3 nucleotide sequence: TGTGCCAGCAGCTTAACTAGCGGGAGCACAGATACGCAGTATTTT. Encoded protein: CASSLTSGSTDTQYF.

The chain recombines TRBV4-2 with TRBJ2-1, with 9 bases identical to TRBD2. Looked up from germline, CDR1 is LGHNA and CDR2 is YNFKEQ. J lost 9 bases, V lost 1 base, and 7 bases had no gene match. The CDR3 runs 15 residues. The CDR3 DNA sequence: TGTGCCAGCAGCCAAGTTTCTAGCGGGATCTTTGAGCAGTTCTTC. It yields the protein CASSQVSSGIFEQFF.

V is TRBV27 and J is TRBJ2-3; TRBD2 aligns across 14 bases. There are 16 residues in the CDR3. Germline V gene lookup returns CDR1 MNHEY and CDR2 SMNVEV (reference sequence). V dropped 4 bases and J dropped 5; count of bases not matched to a gene: 5. This CDR3 reads CASSSLGLAGVDTQYF. DNA of the CDR3: TGTGCCAGCAGTTCTCTGGGACTAGCGGGAGTAGATACGCAGTATTTT.

This clone has only a few counts. The chain is built from TRBV27 and TRBJ2-5; D unclear. The length of the CDR3 is 16 residues. Germline loops: CDR1 MNHEY, CDR2 SMNVEV (reference sequence). V shed 0 bases and J shed 2 bases, with 13 bases lying between them. As DNA, the CDR3 is TGTGCCAGCAGTTTATCCTCCGGCAGGACGCAAGAGACCCAGTACTTC. Translation gives CASSLSSGRTQETQYF.

The gene calls are TRBV6-1 and TRBJ1-1; D ambiguous. Trimming removed 2 bases from V and 0 bases from J, with 7 bases in between. Looked up from germline, CDR1 is MNHNS and CDR2 is SASEGT. The CDR3 extends over 14 amino acids. The CDR3 sequence is CASSEFVVNTEAFF. Here the CDR3 DNA reads TGTGCCAGCAGTGAATTCGTAGTGAACACTGAAGCTTTCTTT.

The gene calls are TRBV6-1 and TRBJ1-2, with 10 bases that match TRBD1. V shed 3 bases, J shed 3 bases, and the junction held 1 base outside the gene matches. The CDR3 contains 14 residues. In germline, CDR1 is MNHNS, CDR2 SASEGT. The CDR3 loop is CASSETGGDYGYTF. CDR3 nucleotides: TGTGCCAGCAGTGAGACAGGGGGCGACTATGGCTACACCTTC.

The chain links TRBV5-4 to TRBJ1-5; D may be TRBD1 (6 bases). Germline CDR1 and CDR2: SGHNT and YYREEE (reference sequence). V lost 2 bases, J lost 4 bases, and 10 bases lay in between. The CDR3 extends over 14 amino acids. The DNA of the CDR3 is TGTGCCAGCAGCTTCGGGGGGGCTAATCAGCCCCAGCATTTT. It translates to CASSFGGANQPQHF.

The V call is TRBV6-1, the J call TRBJ2-7, with D unclear. The CDR3 is made up of 14 amino acids. The germline CDR1 and CDR2 sequences are MNHNS and SASEGT. Trimming took 4 bases from V and 1 from J, leaving 11 bases between them. The chain's CDR3 is CASSGGLGSYEQYF. CDR3 DNA sequence: TGTGCCAGCAGTGGTGGGTTAGGGTCCTACGAGCAGTACTTC.

The chain recombines TRBV7-2 with TRBJ1-3; the D is unclear. This CDR3 comprises 13 residues. Germline V CDR1 and CDR2: SGHTA, FQGNSA. The V end was cut by 5 bases, the J end by 0 bases, with 5 bases between. The CDR3 bases are TGTGCCAGCAGCGCAGACTCTGGAAACACCATATATTTT. It encodes CASSADSGNTIYF.

V is TRBV7-9 and J is TRBJ2-1; TRBD2 matches 9 bases. In germline, CDR1 is SEHNR, CDR2 FQNEAQ (reference sequence). The CDR3 runs 15 residues. V gave up 4 bases and J gave up 9 bases; unmatched junction bases: 10. The CDR3 DNA follows: TGTGCCAGCAGCTCGCCCGGACTAGCGAGGAGTGAGCAGTTCTTC. Protein sequence: CASSSPGLARSEQFF. The whole variable domain, filled in from reference TRBV7-9 and TRBJ2-1, reads DTGVSQNPRHKITKRGQNVTFRCDPISEHNRLYWYRQTLGQGPEFLTYFQNEAQLEKSRLLSDRFSAERPKGSFSTLEIQRTEQGDSAMYLCASSSPGLARSEQFFGPGTRLTVL.

The chain links TRBV19 to TRBJ2-7; D might be TRBD2 (5 bases). CDR1 is LNHDA and CDR2 is SQIVND in the germline V gene (reference sequence). The CDR3 extends over 15 amino acids. Trimming shortened V by 9 bases and J by 3 bases, and 21 bases separated the two germline ends. CDR3 DNA: TGTGCCAGCCGACCATCTCCGCTGAGCGGCTACGAGCAGTACTTC. Protein sequence: CASRPSPLSGYEQYF.

The J gene is TRBJ1-2, the V gene TRBV6-1, with TRBD1 as a possible D gene (5 bases). There are 13 residues in the CDR3. V lost 8 bases and J lost 7, with 17 bases in between. Germline CDR1 is MNHNS and CDR2 is SASEGT. CDR3 loop: CASQRVGEAGYTF. Written as DNA, the CDR3 is TGTGCCAGCCAAAGGGTAGGGGAGGCTGGCTACACCTTC.

The CDR3 here is CASSIRFGTGTLEQYF. In DNA form, the CDR3 reads TGTGCCAGTAGTATAAGGTTCGGGACAGGGACCCTCGAGCAGTACTTC. This chain connects TRBV19 to TRBJ2-7, with TRBD1 matching over 9 bases. There are 16 residues in the CDR3. From germline, CDR1 is LNHDA and CDR2 SQIVND (reference sequence). The J segment lost 6 bases and the V segment lost 2 bases, leaving 11 bases of the junction unmatched.

Of note for this clone: This same CDR3 is encoded by further DNA sequences in the sample. The chain links TRBV19 to TRBJ1-5; D gene uncertain. CDR1 is LNHDA and CDR2 is SQIVND in the germline V gene (reference sequence). Between the trimmed V and J ends, which lost 8 bases and 0 bases, there was a span of 8 bases. The CDR3 consists of 13 residues. The CDR3 loop is CASCSVSNQPQHF. The CDR3 region has the DNA TGTGCCAGTTGTTCGGTTAGCAATCAGCCCCAGCATTTT.

Points on this clone: One junction end does not reproduce the germline sequence, and a read error may be involved. The chain links TRBV7-7 to TRBJ2-7, with D perhaps assigned TRBD1 or TRBD2 (5 bases each). CDR1 SSHAT and CDR2 FNYEAQ come from the germline V gene (reference sequence). This CDR3 comprises 13 residues. For the CDR3, the DNA is TGTGCTAGCAGCTTTTCGGCAGGGACCGAGCAGTACTTC. This encodes CASSFSAGTEQYF.

J is TRBJ1-1 and V is TRBV5-1; D gene uncertain. Germline V lookup: CDR1 SGHRS, CDR2 YFSETQ. Deletions cut 6 bases from V and 14 bases from J, with 14 bases between. The CDR3 spans 10 residues. The CDR3 is CASTPARPFF. Written as DNA, the CDR3 is TGCGCCAGCACACCGGCGCGGCCCTTCTTT.

The rearrangement uses TRBV6-6 and TRBJ1-1, with D possibly being TRBD1 (6 bases). V was pared by 1 base and J by 7 bases, with 13 bases between. Looked up from germline, CDR1 is MNHNY and CDR2 is SVGAGI (reference sequence). The CDR3 has 14 residues. The CDR3 DNA reads as TGTGCCAGCAGTTACTACTCCGGGACATTTGAAGCTTTCTTT. It encodes CASSYYSGTFEAFF.

The chain is built from TRBV28 and TRBJ1-4, with 9 bases that match TRBD1. V dropped 5 bases and J dropped 5; count of bases not matched to a gene: 6. The CDR3 consists of 15 residues. From germline, CDR1 is MDHEN and CDR2 SYDVKM. In nucleotides, the CDR3 is TGTGCCAGCAGTATGCTGACAGGGGGAAATGAAAAACTGTTTTTT. Translating it yields CASSMLTGGNEKLFF.